The source of this TCR beta chain is a study of blood T cell repertoires in COVID-19. In the original analysis: Counts of nucleated cells, estimated from reference gene primer amplification, were obtained. The assay was immunoSEQ multiplex PCR, and TCRdb's table has in-frame clones only and misses some. V and J calls and clone size are as listed in that table; D and trimming were resolved from the DNA. Among around 260,000 clones listed, roughly 80% were seen once. Seattle patients were enrolled while actively infected and followed longitudinally. The V end was cut by 4 bases, the J end by 0 bases, with 12 bases between. This CDR3 is 15 amino acids long. Germline V gene data show CDR1 as SGDLS and CDR2 as YYNGEE.

Sequenced: peripheral blood. The gene calls are TRBV9 and TRBJ2-3; no reliable D call. The receptor's source is a person aged 65-85 years with COVID-19, enrolled during active disease. For the CDR3, the DNA is TGTGCCAGCAGCCCTCTATCCGCTAGCACAGATACGCAGTATTTT. It encodes CASSPLSASTDTQYF.